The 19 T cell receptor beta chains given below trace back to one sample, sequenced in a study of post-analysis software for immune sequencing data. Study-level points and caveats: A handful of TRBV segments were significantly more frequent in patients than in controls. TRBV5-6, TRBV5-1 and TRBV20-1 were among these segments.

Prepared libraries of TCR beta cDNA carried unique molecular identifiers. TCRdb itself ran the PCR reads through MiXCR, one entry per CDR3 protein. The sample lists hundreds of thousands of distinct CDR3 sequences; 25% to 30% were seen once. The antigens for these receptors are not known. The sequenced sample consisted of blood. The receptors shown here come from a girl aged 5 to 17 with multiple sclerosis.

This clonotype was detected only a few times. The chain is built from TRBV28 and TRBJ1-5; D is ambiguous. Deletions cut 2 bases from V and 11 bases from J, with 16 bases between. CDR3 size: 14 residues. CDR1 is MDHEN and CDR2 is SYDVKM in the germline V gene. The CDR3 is CASSLKGGPGSQHF. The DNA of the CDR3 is TGTGCCAGCAGTTTAAAGGGTGGGCCCGGGTCCCAGCATTTT.

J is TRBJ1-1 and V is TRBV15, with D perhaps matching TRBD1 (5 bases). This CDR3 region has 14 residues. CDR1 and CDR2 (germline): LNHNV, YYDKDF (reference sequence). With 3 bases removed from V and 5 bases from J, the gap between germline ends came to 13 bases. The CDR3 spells CATSRGVDVTEAFF. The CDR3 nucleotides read TGTGCCACCAGCAGGGGGGTGGATGTAACTGAAGCTTTCTTT.

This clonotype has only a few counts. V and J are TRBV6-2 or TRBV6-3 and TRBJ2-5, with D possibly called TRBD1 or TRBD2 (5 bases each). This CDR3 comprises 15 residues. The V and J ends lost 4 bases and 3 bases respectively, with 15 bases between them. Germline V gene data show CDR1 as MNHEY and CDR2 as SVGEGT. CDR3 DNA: TGTGCCAGCAGTTCGTGGGGACGCACGGAAGAGACCCAGTACTTC. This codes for CASSSWGRTEETQYF.

CDR3: CASTIRDRYGYTF. CDR3 in DNA: TGTGCCAGCACCATCAGGGACCGTTATGGCTACACCTTC. The rearrangement links TRBV28 to TRBJ1-2, with D tentatively TRBD1 (5 bases). The V and J ends lost 7 bases and 5 bases respectively, with 14 bases between them. CDR3 length: 13 amino acids. Looked up from germline, CDR1 is MDHEN and CDR2 is SYDVKM.

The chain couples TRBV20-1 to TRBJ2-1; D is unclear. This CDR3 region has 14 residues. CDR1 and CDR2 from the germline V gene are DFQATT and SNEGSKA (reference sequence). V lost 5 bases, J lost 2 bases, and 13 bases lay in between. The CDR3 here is CSAWQPKTYNEQFF. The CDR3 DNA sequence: TGCAGTGCTTGGCAGCCGAAAACCTACAATGAGCAGTTCTTC.

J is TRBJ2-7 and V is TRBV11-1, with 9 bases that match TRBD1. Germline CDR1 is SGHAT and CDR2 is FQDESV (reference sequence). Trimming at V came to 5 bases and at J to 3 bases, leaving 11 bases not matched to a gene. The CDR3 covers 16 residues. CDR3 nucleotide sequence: TGTGCCAGCAGCCTACGTCCCGGGACAGGGAACTACGAGCAGTACTTC. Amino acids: CASSLRPGTGNYEQYF.

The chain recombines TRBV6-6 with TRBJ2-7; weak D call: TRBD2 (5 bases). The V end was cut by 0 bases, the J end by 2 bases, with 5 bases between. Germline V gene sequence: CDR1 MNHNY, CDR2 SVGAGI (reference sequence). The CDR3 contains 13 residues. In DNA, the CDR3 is TGTGCCAGCAGTTACTCCGGGGCCTACGAGCAGTACTTC. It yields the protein CASSYSGAYEQYF.

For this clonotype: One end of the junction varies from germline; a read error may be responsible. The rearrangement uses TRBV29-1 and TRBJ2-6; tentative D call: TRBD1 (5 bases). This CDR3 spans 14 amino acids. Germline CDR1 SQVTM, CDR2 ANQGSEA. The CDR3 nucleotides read TGCAGCGTTCGTCGCGGCTCTGGGGCCAACGTCCGGACTTTC. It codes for CSVRRGSGANVRTF.

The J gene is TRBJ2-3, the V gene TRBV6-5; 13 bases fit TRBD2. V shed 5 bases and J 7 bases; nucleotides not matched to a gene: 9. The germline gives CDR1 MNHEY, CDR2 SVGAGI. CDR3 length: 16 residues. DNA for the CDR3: TGTGCCAGCAGTCGCCCCGGGACTAGCGGGATTTATACGCAGTATTTT. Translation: CASSRPGTSGIYTQYF.

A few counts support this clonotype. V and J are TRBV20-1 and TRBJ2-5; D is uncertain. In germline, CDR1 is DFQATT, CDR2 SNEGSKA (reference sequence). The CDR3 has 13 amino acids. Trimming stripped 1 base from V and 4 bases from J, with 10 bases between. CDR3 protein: CSARGSPPETQYF. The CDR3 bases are TGCAGTGCTAGAGGTAGTCCCCCAGAGACCCAGTACTTC.

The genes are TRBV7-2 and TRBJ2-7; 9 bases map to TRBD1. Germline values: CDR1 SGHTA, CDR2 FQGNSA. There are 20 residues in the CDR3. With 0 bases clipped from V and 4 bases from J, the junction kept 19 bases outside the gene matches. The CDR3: CASSLAGDRVGHGTRYEQYF. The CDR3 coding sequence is TGTGCCAGCAGCTTAGCGGGGGACAGGGTGGGGCACGGAACGCGATACGAGCAGTACTTC.

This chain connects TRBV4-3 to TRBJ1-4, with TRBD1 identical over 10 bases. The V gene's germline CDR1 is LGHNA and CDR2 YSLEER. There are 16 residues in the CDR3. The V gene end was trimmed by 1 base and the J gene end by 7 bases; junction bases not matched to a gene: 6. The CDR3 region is CASSQGFGTGVEKLFF. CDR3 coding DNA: TGCGCCAGCAGCCAAGGGTTTGGGACAGGGGTTGAAAAACTGTTTTTT.

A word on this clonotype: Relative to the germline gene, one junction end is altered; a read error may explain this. The CDR3 reads CASSFDGTPARTQYF. CDR3 bases: TGTGCTAGCAGCTTTGATGGGACCCCAGCGCGGACCCAGTACTTC. J is TRBJ2-5 and V is TRBV7-7; D possibly uses TRBD1 or TRBD2 (5 bases each). Germline CDR1 is SSHAT and CDR2 is FNYEAQ (reference sequence). CDR3 length: 15 amino acids.

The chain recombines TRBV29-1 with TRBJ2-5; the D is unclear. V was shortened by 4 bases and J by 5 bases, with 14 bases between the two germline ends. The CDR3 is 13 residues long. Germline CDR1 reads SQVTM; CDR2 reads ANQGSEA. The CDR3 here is CSVVGSPWETQYF. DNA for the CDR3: TGCAGCGTTGTAGGCTCCCCTTGGGAGACCCAGTACTTC.

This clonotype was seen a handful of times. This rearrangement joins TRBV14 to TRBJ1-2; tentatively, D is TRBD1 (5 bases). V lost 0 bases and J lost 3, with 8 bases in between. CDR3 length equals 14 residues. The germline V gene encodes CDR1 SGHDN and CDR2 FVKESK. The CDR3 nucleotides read TGTGCCAGCAGCCAAGATCTGGGGGACTATGGCTACACCTTC. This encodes CASSQDLGDYGYTF.

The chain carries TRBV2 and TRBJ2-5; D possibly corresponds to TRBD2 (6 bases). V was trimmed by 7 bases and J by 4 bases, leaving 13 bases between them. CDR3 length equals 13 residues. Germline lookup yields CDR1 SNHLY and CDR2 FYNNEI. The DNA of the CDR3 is TGTGCCAGCACCCGGGGGTTTCGAGAGACCCAGTACTTC. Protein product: CASTRGFRETQYF.

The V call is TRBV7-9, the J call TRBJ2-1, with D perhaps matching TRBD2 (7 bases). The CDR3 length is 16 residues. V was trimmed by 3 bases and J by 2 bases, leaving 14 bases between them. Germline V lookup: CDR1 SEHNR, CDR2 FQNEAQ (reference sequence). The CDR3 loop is CASSFDGGQTYNEQFF. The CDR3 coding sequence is TGTGCCAGCAGCTTTGACGGGGGGCAAACCTACAATGAGCAGTTCTTC.

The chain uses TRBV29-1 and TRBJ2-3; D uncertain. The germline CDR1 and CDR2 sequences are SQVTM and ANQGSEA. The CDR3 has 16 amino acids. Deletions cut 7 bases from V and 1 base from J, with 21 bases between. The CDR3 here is CSATPNWQAGTDTQYF. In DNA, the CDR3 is TGCAGCGCTACACCTAATTGGCAGGCCGGCACAGATACGCAGTATTTT.

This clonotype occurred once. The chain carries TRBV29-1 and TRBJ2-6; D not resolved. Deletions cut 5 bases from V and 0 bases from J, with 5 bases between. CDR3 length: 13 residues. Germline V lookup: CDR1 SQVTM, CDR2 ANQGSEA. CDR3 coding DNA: TGCAGCGTTTTAATCTCTGGGGCCAACGTCCTGACTTTC. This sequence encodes CSVLISGANVLTF.